A single sample is the source of the 6 T cell receptor beta chains below, sequenced in a study of T cell repertoires in aging, cancer and after chemotherapy. A mixed TRB-A/B primer pool amplified rearranged TRB by multiplex touch-down PCR. TCRdb called the multiplex PCR reads again in MiXCR, with one record for every CDR3 protein. The sample holds 4,900 or so distinct CDR3 sequences; 44% are singletons and the top ten take about 6.8%. The template was genomic DNA from peripheral blood, not RNA. Sequences were obtained from blood. These TCRs come from a human donor with a blood cancer.

This clonotype was seen only once. The V call is TRBV5-4, the J call TRBJ2-7; TRBD2 agrees at 16 bases. V lost 3 bases to trimming and J lost 6 bases; unmatched junction nucleotides: 6. CDR1 is SGHNT, CDR2 YYREEE, per germline (reference sequence). CDR3 length: 16 residues. In DNA, the CDR3 is TGTGCCAGCAGCTCGGGACTAGCGGGGGGGATGAGCGAGCAGTACTTC. It yields the protein CASSSGLAGGMSEQYF.

This clonotype occurred a few times. V is TRBV6-2 or TRBV6-3 and J is TRBJ2-1; 13 bases fit TRBD2. In germline, CDR1 is MNHEY, CDR2 SVGEGT. Trimming took 1 base from V and 9 from J; bases not matched to a gene: 12. CDR3 size: 18 residues. CDR3 amino acids: CASSYYRFRTSGSSEQFF. CDR3 DNA: TGTGCCAGCAGTTACTACCGATTTCGGACTAGCGGGAGTTCTGAGCAGTTCTTC.

This sequence joins TRBV19 and TRBJ2-1, with 11 bases that match TRBD2. This CDR3 region has 16 residues. The V gene's germline CDR1 is LNHDA and CDR2 SQIVND (reference sequence). V was pared by 0 bases and J by 7 bases, with 5 bases of the junction left unmatched. The CDR3 protein is CASSIDLASGGNEQFF. The CDR3 DNA sequence: TGTGCCAGTAGTATAGATTTGGCTAGCGGGGGGAATGAGCAGTTCTTC.

This clonotype appeared a single time. V is TRBV19 and J is TRBJ2-3; D is uncertain. The CDR3 is made up of 15 amino acids. The V gene lost 7 bases and the J gene lost 6 bases, with 20 bases spanning the gap. CDR1 and CDR2 (germline): LNHDA, SQIVND (reference sequence). This CDR3 reads CASTYTLERLDTQYF. The CDR3 coding sequence is TGTGCCAGTACTTACACCCTTGAAAGGTTGGATACGCAGTATTTT.

The genes are TRBV5-1 and TRBJ2-7; either TRBD1 or TRBD2 may fit D (5 bases each). V shed 2 bases and J shed 7 bases, with 13 bases lying between them. The CDR3 extends over 13 amino acids. Germline loops: CDR1 SGHRS, CDR2 YFSETQ. The CDR3 nucleotides read TGCGCCAGCAGCTTTCGATTTGGGGGAGAGCAGTACTTC. Its translation is CASSFRFGGEQYF.

The chain employs TRBV30 and TRBJ2-5; 9 bases are a match to TRBD1. Germline trimming cut 8 bases from V and 2 bases from J; bases unmatched to any gene: 12. This CDR3 has 15 residues. Germline V gives CDR1 GTSNPN, CDR2 SVGIG (reference sequence). The CDR3 region has the DNA TGTGCCAGCAGCTCGGGACAGGGTGGTCAAGAGACCCAGTACTTC. Encoded protein: CASSSGQGGQETQYF.